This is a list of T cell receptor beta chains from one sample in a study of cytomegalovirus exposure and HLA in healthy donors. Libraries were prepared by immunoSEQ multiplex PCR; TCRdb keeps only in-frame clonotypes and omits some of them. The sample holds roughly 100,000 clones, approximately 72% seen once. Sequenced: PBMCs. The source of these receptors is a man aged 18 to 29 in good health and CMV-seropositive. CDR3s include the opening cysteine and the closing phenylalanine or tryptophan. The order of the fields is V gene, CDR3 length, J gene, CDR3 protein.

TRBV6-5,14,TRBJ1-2,CASRTGQGSVGYTF
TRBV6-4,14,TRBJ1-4,CASRGEATNEKLFF
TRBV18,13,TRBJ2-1,CASSPWRGREQFF
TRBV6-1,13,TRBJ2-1,CASSESGFGEQFF
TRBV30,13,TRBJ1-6,CAEQQVDNSPLHF
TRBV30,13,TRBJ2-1,CALQRGDYNEQFF
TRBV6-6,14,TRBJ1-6,CASRGGDYNSPLHF
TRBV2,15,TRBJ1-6,CASRASGTGNSPLHF
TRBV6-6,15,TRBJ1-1,CASSYGLQGNTEAFF
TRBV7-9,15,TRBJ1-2,CASSPPDRADYGYTF
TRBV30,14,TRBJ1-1,CAWSDTGGMVRAFF
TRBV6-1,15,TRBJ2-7,CASSVDSASSYEQYF
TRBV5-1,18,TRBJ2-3,CASSPNLSGGYLTDTQYF
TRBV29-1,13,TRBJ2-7,CSVELDSPYEQYF
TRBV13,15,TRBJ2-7,CASARGRGNSYEQYF
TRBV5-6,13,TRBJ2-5,CASSLSLEETQYF
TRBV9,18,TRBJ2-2,CASSVVGQGFPRTGELFF
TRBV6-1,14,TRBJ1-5,CASRNRGGNQPQHF
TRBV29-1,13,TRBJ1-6,CSIQTGANSPLHF
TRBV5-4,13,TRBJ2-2,CASSLGGKGELFF
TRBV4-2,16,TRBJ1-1,CASSQGHGTSNTEAFF
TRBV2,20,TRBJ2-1,CASTQGFLAGGHGSQNEQFF
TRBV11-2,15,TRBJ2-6,CASSLAGAGANVLTF
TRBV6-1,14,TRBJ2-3,CASLLAGGTDTQYF
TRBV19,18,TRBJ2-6,CASSDPGQGRSGANVLTF
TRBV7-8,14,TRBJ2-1,CASSLARFNNEQFF
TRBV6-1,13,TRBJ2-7,CASSAGTVYEQYF
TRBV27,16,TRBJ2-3,CASSFGTGGVADTQYF
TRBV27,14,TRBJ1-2,CASSPGGGFYGYTF
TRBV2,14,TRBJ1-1,CASQETGGIIEAFF
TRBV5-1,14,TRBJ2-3,CASSLDQVTDTQYF
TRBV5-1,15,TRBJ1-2,CASSLDGGSGYGYTF
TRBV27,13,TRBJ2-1,CASSPPGGNEQFF
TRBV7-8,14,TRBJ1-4,CASSLATGGEKLFF
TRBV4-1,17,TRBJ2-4,CASSQLKTSGGGNIQYF
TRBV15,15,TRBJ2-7,CATSRAVAPPYEQYF
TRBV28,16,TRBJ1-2,CASSPTPGQGDYGYTF
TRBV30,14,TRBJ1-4,CAWSRDFSNEKLFF